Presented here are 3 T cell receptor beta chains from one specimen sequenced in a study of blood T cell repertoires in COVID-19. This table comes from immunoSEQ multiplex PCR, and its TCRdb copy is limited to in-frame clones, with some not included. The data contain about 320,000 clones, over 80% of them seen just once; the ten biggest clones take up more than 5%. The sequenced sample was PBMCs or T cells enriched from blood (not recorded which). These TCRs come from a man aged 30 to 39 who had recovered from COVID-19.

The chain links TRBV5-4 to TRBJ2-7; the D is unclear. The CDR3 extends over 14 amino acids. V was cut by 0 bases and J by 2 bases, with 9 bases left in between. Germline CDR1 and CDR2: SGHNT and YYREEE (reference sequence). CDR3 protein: CASSLGAMTYEQYF. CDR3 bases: TGTGCCAGCAGCTTGGGGGCTATGACCTACGAGCAGTACTTC. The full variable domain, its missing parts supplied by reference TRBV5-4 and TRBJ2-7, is ETGVTQSPTHLIKTRGQQVTLRCSSQSGHNTVSWYQQALGQGPQFIFQYYREEENGRGNFPPRFSGLQFPNYSSELNVNALELDDSALYLCASSLGAMTYEQYFGPGTRLTVT.

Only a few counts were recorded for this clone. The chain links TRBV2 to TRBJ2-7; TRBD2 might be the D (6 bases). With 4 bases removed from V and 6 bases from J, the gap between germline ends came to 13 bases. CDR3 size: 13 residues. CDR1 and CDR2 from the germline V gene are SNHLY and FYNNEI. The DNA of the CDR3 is TGTGCCAGCAGTGTGGAGGGAGCTGGCGAGCAGTACTTC. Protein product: CASSVEGAGEQYF.

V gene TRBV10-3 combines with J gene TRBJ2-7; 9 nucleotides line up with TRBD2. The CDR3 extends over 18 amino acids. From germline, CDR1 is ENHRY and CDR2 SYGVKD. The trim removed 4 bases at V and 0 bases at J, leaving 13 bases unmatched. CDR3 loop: CAISGEGAGGLSSYEQYF. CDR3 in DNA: TGTGCCATCAGTGGCGAGGGAGCGGGGGGTCTTAGCTCCTACGAGCAGTACTTC.